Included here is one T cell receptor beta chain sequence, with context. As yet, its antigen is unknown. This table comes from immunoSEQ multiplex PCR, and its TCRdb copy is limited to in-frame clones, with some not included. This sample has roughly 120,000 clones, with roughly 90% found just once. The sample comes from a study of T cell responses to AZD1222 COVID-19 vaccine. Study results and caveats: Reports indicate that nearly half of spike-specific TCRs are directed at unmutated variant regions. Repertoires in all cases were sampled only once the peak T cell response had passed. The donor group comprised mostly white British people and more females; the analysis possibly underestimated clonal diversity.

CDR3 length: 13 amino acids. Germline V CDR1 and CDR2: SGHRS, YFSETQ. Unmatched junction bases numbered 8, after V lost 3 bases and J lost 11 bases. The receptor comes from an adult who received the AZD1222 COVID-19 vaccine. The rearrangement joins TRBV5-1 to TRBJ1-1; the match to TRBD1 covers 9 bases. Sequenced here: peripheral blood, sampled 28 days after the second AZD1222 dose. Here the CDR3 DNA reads TGCGCCAGCAGCTACGAGGGACAGGGAGAGGCTTTCTTT. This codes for CASSYEGQGEAFF.